This T cell receptor (beta chain) was found in a study of control samples from healthy donors and cancer patients. Assay: immunoSEQ multiplex PCR; the TCRdb copy retains only in-frame clones and omits some. The table has 120,000 or so clones, around nine tenths seen once. The V gene's germline CDR1 is MNHEY and CDR2 SVGEGT. CDR3 length: 15 amino acids. With V trimmed by 4 bases and J by 6 bases, 12 bases remained unmatched. The sample was blood. This TCR was sampled from a man aged 35-49 years in good health. The V and J genes are TRBV6-2 or TRBV6-3 and TRBJ2-7, with 7 positions matching TRBD1. CDR3 DNA sequence: TGTGCCAGCAGTTTCCCCCGGACAGGTTTCCCCGAGCAGTACTTC. This sequence encodes CASSFPRTGFPEQYF.